The clone carrying this T cell receptor beta chain was picked up a small number of times. Its target is unknown. Overall study results and limits: In terms of TCR gene usage, tumor memory CD4+ T cells clustered together with blood and lymph node memory CD4+ cells, as well as with lymph node naive CD4+ cells. Tumor Tregs overlapped most with tumor, then blood, naive CD4+ cells.

Germline V gene sequence: CDR1 SGHVS, CDR2 FNYEAQ. Trimming left V 8 bases short and J 2 bases short, with 12 bases between. The CDR3 runs 13 residues. Constant-region reverse primers amplified full-length variable regions, followed by semi-nested Nested Universal Primer A PCR. MiXCR, run by TCRdb on the 5' RACE reads, gives a single entry per CDR3 protein. This sample carries 45,000 to 70,000 distinct CDR3 sequences, around 26% of them seen once, and the ten largest clones take approximately 3%. The chain couples TRBV7-6 to TRBJ2-5; D may match TRBD1 or TRBD2 (5 bases each). The receptor was derived from a female donor with breast cancer. Sequences were obtained from tumor-infiltrating memory CD4+ T cells sorted from the breast tumor. Specified subset: memory CD4+ T cells, CD4+CD45RO+CD25-. This CDR3 is CASAPGTQETQYF. Here the CDR3 DNA reads TGTGCCAGCGCCCCAGGGACGCAAGAGACCCAGTACTTC.